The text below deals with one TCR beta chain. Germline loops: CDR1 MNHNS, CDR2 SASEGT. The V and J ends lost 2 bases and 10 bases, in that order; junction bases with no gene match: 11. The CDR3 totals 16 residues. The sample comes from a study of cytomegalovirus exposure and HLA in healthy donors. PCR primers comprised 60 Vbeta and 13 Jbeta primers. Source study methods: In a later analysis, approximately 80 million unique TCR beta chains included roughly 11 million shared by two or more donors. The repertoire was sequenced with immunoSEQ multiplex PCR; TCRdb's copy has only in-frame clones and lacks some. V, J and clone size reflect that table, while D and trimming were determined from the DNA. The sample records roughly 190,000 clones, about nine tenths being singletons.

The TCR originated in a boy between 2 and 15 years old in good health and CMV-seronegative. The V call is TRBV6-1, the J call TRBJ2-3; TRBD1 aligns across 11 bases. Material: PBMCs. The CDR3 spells CASSERDRGKKESQYF. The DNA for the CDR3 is TGTGCCAGCAGTGAAAGGGACAGGGGGAAAAAGGAATCGCAGTATTTT.